The sequence of this T cell receptor beta chain was determined in a study of blood T cell repertoires in COVID-19. As for the study in general: The United States, Italy and Spain supplied acute and convalescent COVID-19 samples. Nucleic acid was either cDNA or gDNA, and it came from T cells, B-cell-depleted T cells, or PBMCs.

Germline values: CDR1 MNHEY, CDR2 SMNVEV (reference sequence). This CDR3 comprises 14 residues. The germline V and J ends were trimmed by 2 bases and 0 bases, with 5 bases remaining between them. Each participant's cohort was designated according to participant-reported clinical history. Repertoires were generated with immunoSEQ multiplex PCR, while TCRdb's copy carries only in-frame clones and drops some. The sample has some 180,000 clones; roughly nine tenths are singletons. The chain joins TRBV27 to TRBJ1-5; D unclear. The sequence was obtained from a woman in her forties in a cohort exposed to, infected with or recovered from COVID-19 (not recorded which). Material for sequencing was PBMCs or T cells enriched from blood (not recorded which). The CDR3 protein is CASSLTYSNQPQHF. DNA for the CDR3: TGTGCCAGCAGTTTAACCTATAGCAATCAGCCCCAGCATTTT.